The 22 T cell receptor beta chains given below trace back to one sample, sequenced in a study of blood T cell repertoires in COVID-19. Sequenced by immunoSEQ multiplex PCR; TCRdb stores in-frame clones only, minus some. The sample holds roughly 130,000 clones, about 82% seen once. Input material: peripheral blood. The receptors stem from a man aged 55 to 70 with active or convalescent COVID-19.

This clone was counted a few times. The chain links TRBV6-2 or TRBV6-3 to TRBJ2-7, with D hard to call. Trimming shortened V by 0 bases and J by 3 bases, and 3 bases separated the two germline ends. The CDR3 has 12 amino acids. Germline V CDR1 and CDR2: MNHEY, SVGEGT. The CDR3 DNA reads TGTGCCAGCAGTTACTCGAGCTACGAGCAGTACTTC. Protein sequence: CASSYSSYEQYF.

The chain links TRBV11-2 to TRBJ2-7; the match to TRBD2 covers 10 bases. The CDR3 sequence is 17 residues long. Germline CDR1 is SGHAT and CDR2 is FQNNGV. V lost 0 bases, J lost 2 bases, and 7 bases stayed unmatched. The CDR3 nucleotides are TGTGCCAGCAGCTTAGACCCCAGCGGGAGGGTTACCTACGAGCAGTACTTC. This encodes CASSLDPSGRVTYEQYF.

The genes are TRBV7-8 and TRBJ2-1, with 8 bases lining up with TRBD2. The ends lost 5 bases at V and 4 bases at J; junction bases unmatched: 10. The CDR3 loop spans 16 amino acids. CDR1 and CDR2 (germline): SGHVS, FQNEAQ. The CDR3 spells CASSREGSGGYNEQFF. In nucleotides, the CDR3 is TGTGCCAGCAGCCGAGAGGGTTCGGGAGGGTACAATGAGCAGTTCTTC.

The chain links TRBV18 to TRBJ1-5; D is ambiguous. The CDR3 extends over 13 amino acids. V was clipped by 6 bases and J by 1 base, with 7 bases between them. The germline CDR1 and CDR2 sequences are KGHSH and LQKENI. CDR3 sequence: CASSSESNQPQHF. DNA of the CDR3: TGTGCCAGCTCCTCAGAAAGCAATCAGCCCCAGCATTTT.

The chain joins TRBV4-1 to TRBJ2-1, with 9 bases that match TRBD1. The length of the CDR3 is 16 residues. Germline-derived CDR1 and CDR2 are MGHRA and YSYEKL. Germline trimming cut 1 base from V and 8 bases from J; bases unmatched to any gene: 9. CDR3 DNA sequence: TGCGCCAGCAGCCAAGGCGGGACAGGGCTTTTAGATGAGCAGTTCTTC. Residues: CASSQGGTGLLDEQFF.

The chain recombines TRBV9 with TRBJ1-6; D uncertain. Germline CDR1 reads SGDLS; CDR2 reads YYNGEE. The CDR3 runs 13 residues. The V and J ends lost 0 bases and 9 bases respectively, with 7 bases between them. Written as DNA, the CDR3 is TGTGCCAGCAGCGTAGATACTGGTTCACCCCTCCACTTT. It encodes CASSVDTGSPLHF. Variable domain in full (rest from reference TRBV9 and TRBJ1-6): DSGVTQTPKHLITATGQRVTLRCSPRSGDLSVYWYQQSLDQGLQFLIQYYNGEERAKGNILERFSAQQFPDLHSELNLSSLELGDSALYFCASSVDTGSPLHFGNGTRLTVT.

The rearrangement joins TRBV18 to TRBJ2-7; tentative D call: TRBD1 (6 bases). Trimming took off 3 bases at V and 1 base at J, with 10 bases between the two ends. The CDR3 is made up of 14 amino acids. From germline, CDR1 is KGHSH and CDR2 LQKENI. CDR3 in DNA: TGTGCCAGCTCACCGCGACAGGAGTCCTACGAGCAGTACTTC. Translation: CASSPRQESYEQYF. The variable domain in full, completed from reference TRBV18 and TRBJ2-7, reads NAGVMQNPRHLVRRRGQEARLRCSPMKGHSHVYWYRQLPEEGLKFMVYLQKENIIDESGMPKERFSAEFPKEGPSILRIQQVVRGDSAAYFCASSPRQESYEQYFGPGTRLTVT.

This clone was counted between two and nine times. The chain links TRBV6-2 or TRBV6-3 to TRBJ1-5; D may be TRBD1 (6 bases). V lost 3 bases and J 1 base, leaving 10 bases between the germline ends. The CDR3 is made up of 15 amino acids. Germline CDR1 reads MNHEY; CDR2 reads SVGEGT. CDR3 coding DNA: TGTGCCAGCAGTTATTACAGGGAAAGCAATCAGCCCCAGCATTTT. Residues: CASSYYRESNQPQHF.

This chain uses TRBV2 with TRBJ2-7; 7 nucleotides line up with TRBD1. Germline loops: CDR1 SNHLY, CDR2 FYNNEI. V dropped 9 bases and J dropped 5; count of bases not matched to a gene: 1. This CDR3 contains 10 residues. The DNA for the CDR3 is TGTGCCAGAGGGACAGACGAGCAGTACTTC. Translating gives CARGTDEQYF.

The gene calls are TRBV7-8 and TRBJ1-2, with D unresolved. Germline lookup yields CDR1 SGHVS and CDR2 FQNEAQ. Trimming shortened V by 2 bases and J by 6 bases, and 19 bases separated the two germline ends. The CDR3 sequence is 16 residues long. The CDR3 sequence is CASSLNRVPRIDGYTF. The DNA of the CDR3 is TGTGCCAGCAGCTTAAACAGAGTGCCCAGGATCGATGGCTACACCTTC.

This clone appeared a single time. The J gene is TRBJ1-3, the V gene TRBV10-3; D is undetermined. Germline V gene sequence: CDR1 ENHRY, CDR2 SYGVKD. The CDR3 consists of 15 residues. Trimming took 2 bases from V and 4 from J, leaving 12 bases between them. In DNA, the CDR3 is TGTGCCATCAGTGAGCCAGGAAGGTCGGGAAACACCATATATTTT. It encodes CAISEPGRSGNTIYF.

The sample holds many counts of this clone. The chain links TRBV7-8 to TRBJ2-5; 7 positions agree with TRBD1. V shed 5 bases and J 3 bases; nucleotides not matched to a gene: 9. The CDR3 has 15 residues. Per the germline V gene, CDR1 is SGHVS and CDR2 is FQNEAQ. The CDR3 DNA reads as TGTGCCAGCAGCCTATCGACAGGGTGGGAAGAGACCCAGTACTTC. Its translation is CASSLSTGWEETQYF.

The rearrangement joins TRBV30 to TRBJ1-1, with TRBD1 matching over 8 bases. The CDR3 sequence is 16 residues long. Germline lookup yields CDR1 GTSNPN and CDR2 SVGIG (reference sequence). Trimming at V came to 0 bases and at J to 2 bases, leaving 8 bases not matched to a gene. The CDR3, as DNA: TGTGCCTGGAGTGTACCCCCGACAGGGGCTAACACTGAAGCTTTCTTT. It encodes CAWSVPPTGANTEAFF.

CDR3 nucleotides: TGTGCCAGCACACCGCCAAGGACTAGCGGGAGTCAGTACTTC. Its protein product is CASTPPRTSGSQYF. The chain recombines TRBV28 with TRBJ2-7, with 13 bases that match TRBD2. Germline V gene data show CDR1 as MDHEN and CDR2 as SYDVKM. Losses at the gene ends were 7 bases for V and 10 bases for J; bases not matched to a gene: 10. The CDR3 runs to 14 residues.

This clone came up once. The rearrangement uses TRBV6-2 or TRBV6-3 and TRBJ1-5; 9 bases line up with TRBD1. J gave up 5 bases and V 6 bases, and 5 bases lay outside the gene matches. CDR3 length equals 14 residues. Germline V gene data show CDR1 as MNHEY and CDR2 as SVGEGT. This CDR3 is CASSRGTGHQPQHF. The CDR3 DNA is TGTGCCAGCAGCCGGGGGACAGGGCATCAGCCCCAGCATTTT.

V usage is TRBV24-1 and J usage is TRBJ2-1; unclear D gene. Germline V lookup: CDR1 KGHDR, CDR2 SFDVKD. V lost 8 bases to trimming and J lost 9 bases, with 16 bases between them. The CDR3 loop spans 13 amino acids. This CDR3 reads CATMAVVSGEQFF. Written as DNA, the CDR3 is TGTGCCACCATGGCGGTCGTGTCGGGTGAGCAGTTCTTC.

This clone was counted between two and nine times. The gene calls are TRBV5-4 and TRBJ2-2; 7 bases line up with TRBD1. CDR3 length equals 14 residues. Germline assignment: CDR1 SGHNT and CDR2 YYREEE (reference sequence). V lost 4 bases, J lost 4 bases, and 4 bases stayed unmatched. In DNA, the CDR3 is TGTGCCAGCAGCCTCCGGGACAGCACCGGGGAGCTGTTTTTT. Its translation is CASSLRDSTGELFF.

This sequence joins TRBV7-2 and TRBJ1-1; D is unclear. The CDR3 length is 14 residues. Germline values: CDR1 SGHTA, CDR2 FQGNSA. V dropped 4 bases and J dropped 2 bases, with 11 bases sitting between them. CDR3 sequence reads: CASSSPTDNTEAFF. The CDR3 DNA follows: TGTGCCAGCAGCTCACCCACAGATAACACTGAAGCTTTCTTT.

This clone was observed a single time. This rearrangement joins TRBV7-6 to TRBJ2-3; TRBD2 matches at 8 bases. V gave up 0 bases and J gave up 6 bases; unmatched junction bases: 8. Germline loops: CDR1 SGHVS, CDR2 FNYEAQ. The CDR3 length is 16 residues. CDR3 sequence reads: CASSLAPSGRGDTQYF. CDR3 bases: TGTGCCAGCAGCTTAGCTCCCAGCGGGAGAGGGGATACGCAGTATTTT.

The chain combines TRBV7-2 with TRBJ2-2, with a possible D match to TRBD2 (7 bases). The CDR3 totals 15 residues. The ends were cut back, 5 bases at V and 4 bases at J, with 14 bases in the middle. Germline assignment: CDR1 SGHTA and CDR2 FQGNSA. CDR3 nucleotides: TGTGCCAGCAGCCGGGGAGGGGGGGGCACCGGGGAGCTGTTTTTT. Translation: CASSRGGGGTGELFF.

A single count supports this clone. The chain joins TRBV7-2 to TRBJ2-7; TRBD2 is a possible D gene (5 bases). This CDR3 spans 19 amino acids. Germline V gives CDR1 SGHTA, CDR2 FQGNSA. Between the trimmed V and J ends, which lost 5 bases and 0 bases, there was a span of 26 bases. The CDR3 protein is CASSDFPATDDYYSYEQYF. DNA for the CDR3: TGTGCCAGCAGCGACTTCCCGGCCACGGATGACTACTACTCCTACGAGCAGTACTTC. The entire variable domain, with the rest obtained from reference TRBV7-2 and TRBJ2-7, is as follows: GAGVSQSPSNKVTEKGKDVELRCDPISGHTALYWYRQSLGQGLEFLIYFQGNSAPDKSGLPSDRFSAERTGGSVSTLTIQRTQQEDSAVYLCASSDFPATDDYYSYEQYFGPGTRLTVT.

The chain is built from TRBV18 and TRBJ2-3; 9 nucleotides match TRBD2. Germline V lookup: CDR1 KGHSH, CDR2 LQKENI. After removal of 3 bases from V and 4 bases from J, the junction contained 8 bases not matched to a gene. CDR3 length: 16 residues. DNA for the CDR3: TGTGCCAGCTCACCGACTAGCGGTGGGGGGGCAGATACGCAGTATTTT. Protein product: CASSPTSGGGADTQYF.